What follows are 28 T cell receptor beta chains derived from one specimen sequenced in a study of cytomegalovirus exposure and HLA in healthy donors. 13 Jbeta primers and 60 Vbeta primers were used for the PCR. The repertoire was sequenced with immunoSEQ multiplex PCR; TCRdb's copy has only in-frame clones and lacks some. Of 250,000 to 350,000 clones in the sample, 80% are singletons; the top ten hold roughly 0.3%. Sequencing was done on a sample of PBMCs. These receptors were taken from a girl aged 2-9 years in good health and CMV-seronegative.

This sequence joins TRBV29-1 and TRBJ2-3; 11 bases are a match to TRBD2. CDR1 and CDR2 from the germline V gene are SQVTM and ANQGSEA. The CDR3 consists of 14 residues. Trimming took 6 bases from V and 5 from J; bases not matched to a gene: 7. The CDR3 loop is CSVDPLAGEDTQYF. The CDR3 DNA is TGCAGCGTCGACCCACTAGCGGGAGAAGATACGCAGTATTTT.

V is TRBV7-9 and J is TRBJ1-4; D is uncertain. Germline lookup yields CDR1 SEHNR and CDR2 FQNEAQ (reference sequence). This CDR3 has 11 residues. V gave up 5 bases and J gave up 12 bases, with 10 bases separating them. CDR3 region: CASSAQVELFF. As DNA, the CDR3 is TGTGCCAGCAGCGCTCAGGTGGAACTGTTTTTT.

The chain combines TRBV28 with TRBJ1-4; 9 nucleotides align to TRBD1. CDR1 and CDR2 from the germline V gene are MDHEN and SYDVKM. This CDR3 has 13 residues. With V trimmed by 5 bases and J by 7 bases, 2 bases remained unmatched. CDR3 sequence (DNA): TGTGCCAGCAGTCCGGGACAGGGTGAAAAACTGTTTTTT. Translating it yields CASSPGQGEKLFF. The entire variable domain, with the rest obtained from reference TRBV28 and TRBJ1-4, is as follows: DVKVTQSSRYLVKRTGEKVFLECVQDMDHENMFWYRQDPGLGLRLIYFSYDVKMKEKGDIPEGYSVSREKKERFSLILESASTNQTSMYLCASSPGQGEKLFFGSGTQLSVL.

This chain uses TRBV14 with TRBJ2-7, with TRBD2 matching over 11 bases. V dropped 2 bases and J dropped 0; count of bases not matched to a gene: 3. The CDR3 has 16 residues. CDR1 is SGHDN, CDR2 FVKESK, per germline. The CDR3 here is CASSQRLAGFSYEQYF. In DNA form, the CDR3 reads TGTGCCAGCAGCCAAAGACTAGCGGGATTCTCCTACGAGCAGTACTTC.

This clone was detected a few times. The chain combines TRBV29-1 with TRBJ2-1; tentative D call: TRBD2 (5 bases). The CDR3 loop spans 14 amino acids. Germline V CDR1 and CDR2: SQVTM, ANQGSEA. With 3 bases removed from V and 6 bases from J, the gap between germline ends came to 15 bases. CDR3 sequence: CSVDSLAAVNEQFF. DNA of the CDR3: TGCAGCGTTGATAGCCTAGCAGCTGTCAATGAGCAGTTCTTC.

This clone was seen a handful of times. At one end the junction does not follow the germline gene, possibly because of a read error. The chain uses TRBV4-1 and TRBJ2-7, with a possible D match to TRBD2 (6 bases). Germline CDR1 and CDR2: MGHRA and YSYEKL. The CDR3 is made up of 11 amino acids. The CDR3, as DNA: TGCGCCACCAGCTTGGGGGGCGAGCAGTACTTC. Protein: CATSLGGEQYF.

The chain combines TRBV28 with TRBJ2-3; TRBD2 agrees at 11 bases. The germline gives CDR1 MDHEN, CDR2 SYDVKM. The CDR3 is 15 amino acids. V lost 1 base to trimming and J lost 7 bases; unmatched junction nucleotides: 4. Here the CDR3 DNA reads TGTGCCAGCAGTTTATCCCAGACTAGCGGGAATACGCAGTATTTT. This sequence encodes CASSLSQTSGNTQYF.

CDR3 sequence reads: CASRDSDTDTQYF. CDR3 sequence (DNA): TGTGCCAGCAGGGACAGTGACACAGATACGCAGTATTTT. V usage is TRBV19 and J usage is TRBJ2-3; 7 bases match TRBD1. This CDR3 comprises 13 residues. Germline V gene sequence: CDR1 LNHDA, CDR2 SQIVND (reference sequence). V lost 9 bases to trimming and J lost 2 bases; unmatched junction nucleotides: 5. Combining the CDR3 with reference TRBV19 and TRBJ2-3 gives the whole variable domain DGGITQSPKYLFRKEGQNVTLSCEQNLNHDAMYWYRQDPGQGLRLIYYSQIVNDFQKGDIAEGYSVSREKKESFPLTVTSAQKNPTAFYLCASRDSDTDTQYFGPGTRLTVL.

This clone was recorded a few times. The chain carries TRBV27 and TRBJ2-7; 9 bases fit TRBD2. Trimming cost V 0 bases and J 2 bases; bases outside gene matches: 8. The CDR3 length is 17 residues. Germline V gene sequence: CDR1 MNHEY, CDR2 SMNVEV (reference sequence). This CDR3 reads CASSLSLGLAQTYEQYF. The CDR3 bases are TGTGCCAGCAGTTTATCCCTCGGACTAGCGCAAACCTACGAGCAGTACTTC.

The chain joins TRBV4-1 to TRBJ2-5, with D possibly being TRBD1 (5 bases). Germline V CDR1 and CDR2: MGHRA, YSYEKL. The germline V and J ends were trimmed by 0 bases and 2 bases, with 13 bases remaining between them. The CDR3 extends over 16 amino acids. The CDR3 spells CASSQDRGRTQETQYF. DNA of the CDR3: TGCGCCAGCAGCCAAGATAGGGGTCGAACTCAAGAGACCCAGTACTTC.

The genes are TRBV9 and TRBJ1-1, with 8 bases that match TRBD1. CDR3 length equals 16 residues. The J segment lost 5 bases and the V segment lost 4 bases, leaving 13 bases of the junction unmatched. The germline gives CDR1 SGDLS, CDR2 YYNGEE. DNA of the CDR3: TGTGCCAGCAGCATAGACCCTCAGGGGGCTAGGACTGAAGCTTTCTTT. Its protein is CASSIDPQGARTEAFF.

This clone appeared a few times. The chain uses TRBV10-2 and TRBJ2-7, with no clear D. This CDR3 comprises 12 residues. The V and J ends lost 4 bases and 3 bases respectively, with 7 bases between them. Germline V gene data show CDR1 as WSHSY and CDR2 as SAAADI. DNA of the CDR3: TGCGCCAGCAGTGTGCGAGGCTACGAGCAGTACTTC. It specifies CASSVRGYEQYF.

This clone was detected a few times. The gene calls are TRBV7-3 and TRBJ2-1; 14 positions agree with TRBD2. V dropped 5 bases and J dropped 5; count of bases not matched to a gene: 5. Germline values: CDR1 SGHTA, CDR2 FQGTGA. This CDR3 has 16 residues. CDR3 sequence reads: CASSPGTSGGHNEQFF. The CDR3 nucleotides read TGTGCCAGCAGCCCGGGGACTAGCGGGGGACACAATGAGCAGTTCTTC.

The V gene is TRBV5-1, the J gene TRBJ1-3; possibly TRBD1 for D (5 bases). CDR3 length: 16 residues. Germline V lookup: CDR1 SGHRS, CDR2 YFSETQ. The germline V and J ends were trimmed by 3 bases and 7 bases, with 20 bases remaining between them. The CDR3 nucleotides read TGCGCCAGCAGCTCTGATGGGCAGGGCACTTGGAACACCATATATTTT. It is translated as CASSSDGQGTWNTIYF.

CDR3 nucleotide sequence: TGTGCCAGCAGCAGGGGACAGTCAAATGAAGCTTTCTTT. Its translation is CASSRGQSNEAFF. The V gene is TRBV13, the J gene TRBJ1-1, with 7 bases identical to TRBD1. Trimming took 5 bases from V and 7 from J; bases not matched to a gene: 7. From germline, CDR1 is PRHDT and CDR2 FYEKMQ (reference sequence). The CDR3 sequence is 13 residues long. The whole variable domain, filled in from reference TRBV13 and TRBJ1-1, reads AAGVIQSPRHLIKEKRETATLKCYPIPRHDTVYWYQQGPGQDPQFLISFYEKMQSDKGSIPDRFSAQQFSDYHSELNMSSLELGDSALYFCASSRGQSNEAFFGQGTRLTVV.

This sequence joins TRBV7-9 and TRBJ1-5; a weak D match, TRBD1 (5 bases). Germline V gene data show CDR1 as SEHNR and CDR2 as FQNEAQ (reference sequence). This CDR3 has 15 residues. Between the trimmed V and J ends, which lost 5 bases and 2 bases, there was a span of 13 bases. CDR3 sequence: CASSPQGIGNQPQHF. CDR3 sequence (DNA): TGTGCCAGCAGCCCCCAGGGCATAGGCAATCAGCCCCAGCATTTT.

The chain recombines TRBV4-1 with TRBJ2-1, with TRBD2 identical over 7 bases. Germline-derived CDR1 and CDR2 are MGHRA and YSYEKL. The trim removed 5 bases at V and 2 bases at J, leaving 6 bases unmatched. CDR3 size: 15 residues. DNA for the CDR3: TGCGCCAGCAGCTCATCGGGGGGAACCTACAATGAGCAGTTCTTC. This gives the protein CASSSSGGTYNEQFF.

The V and J genes are TRBV7-3 and TRBJ2-2; 15 bases match TRBD2. The CDR3 consists of 17 residues. The germline CDR1 and CDR2 sequences are SGHTA and FQGTGA. Losses at the gene ends were 5 bases for V and 5 bases for J; bases not matched to a gene: 6. CDR3 sequence: CASSHGLAGGRTGELFF. DNA for the CDR3: TGTGCCAGCAGCCACGGACTAGCGGGGGGGCGGACCGGGGAGCTGTTTTTT.

V gene TRBV28 combines with J gene TRBJ1-1; 9 positions match TRBD1. Germline loops: CDR1 MDHEN, CDR2 SYDVKM. Trimming took 3 bases from V and 5 from J; bases not matched to a gene: 4. This CDR3 is built from 14 residues. The CDR3 nucleotides are TGTGCCAGCAGTTTTACAGGGGGCGGAACTGAAGCTTTCTTT. Protein product: CASSFTGGGTEAFF.

The gene calls are TRBV7-9 and TRBJ1-1; 7 bases line up with TRBD1. CDR3 length: 13 amino acids. The V gene end was trimmed by 5 bases and the J gene end by 5 bases; junction bases not matched to a gene: 5. Germline loops: CDR1 SEHNR, CDR2 FQNEAQ (reference sequence). DNA of the CDR3: TGTGCCAGCAGCCCCGGGACAGAGACTGAAGCTTTCTTT. It translates to CASSPGTETEAFF.

In this sample, this clone turned up a few times. This chain joins TRBV7-8 and TRBJ1-1; D is perhaps TRBD1 (6 bases). Germline V gives CDR1 SGHVS, CDR2 FQNEAQ. The V and J ends lost 3 bases and 3 bases respectively, with 17 bases between them. This CDR3 is built from 16 residues. CDR3 amino acids: CASSFFEQGFYTEAFF. The CDR3 nucleotides read TGTGCCAGCAGCTTTTTTGAACAGGGATTTTACACTGAAGCTTTCTTT.

V gene TRBV28 combines with J gene TRBJ1-1; 8 positions match TRBD1. The CDR3 totals 16 residues. Unmatched junction bases numbered 7, after V lost 3 bases and J lost 1 base. Germline CDR1 and CDR2: MDHEN and SYDVKM. The CDR3 loop is CASSFNRGRGNTEAFF. CDR3 bases: TGTGCCAGCAGTTTTAACAGGGGGAGGGGGAACACTGAAGCTTTCTTT.

The chain uses TRBV19 and TRBJ1-2, with a weak D call TRBD1 (5 bases). The CDR3 has 14 amino acids. V lost 3 bases to trimming and J lost 5 bases, with 13 bases between them. Per the germline V gene, CDR1 is LNHDA and CDR2 is SQIVND (reference sequence). In DNA, the CDR3 is TGTGCCAGTAGTATTGAGGTAGGGGCTTATGGCTACACCTTC. Translating gives CASSIEVGAYGYTF.

The chain combines TRBV5-1 with TRBJ2-7; a weak D match, TRBD2 (6 bases). The CDR3 contains 14 residues. The V end was cut by 4 bases, the J end by 2 bases, with 13 bases between. Germline CDR1 and CDR2: SGHRS and YFSETQ. This CDR3 is CASSQGAGPYEQYF. For the CDR3, the DNA is TGCGCCAGCAGCCAGGGCGCGGGGCCCTACGAGCAGTACTTC.

This chain uses TRBV6-1 with TRBJ1-6; the match to TRBD1 covers 8 bases. Germline trimming cut 2 bases from V and 5 bases from J; bases unmatched to any gene: 14. Germline CDR1 is MNHNS and CDR2 is SASEGT. This CDR3 region has 19 residues. The CDR3 bases are TGTGCCAGCAGTGAATCTAAACAAGGGCAGGGGGCCAATAATTCACCCCTCCACTTT. Amino acid sequence: CASSESKQGQGANNSPLHF.

The chain is built from TRBV9 and TRBJ2-1; 10 bases agree with TRBD2. Losses at the gene ends were 2 bases for V and 6 bases for J; bases not matched to a gene: 5. Germline V gene sequence: CDR1 SGDLS, CDR2 YYNGEE. This CDR3 spans 15 amino acids. The CDR3 sequence is CASSVSGTSVNEQFF. The DNA for the CDR3 is TGTGCCAGCAGCGTTTCCGGGACTAGCGTCAATGAGCAGTTCTTC. The full variable domain, completed using reference TRBV9 and TRBJ2-1, is DSGVTQTPKHLITATGQRVTLRCSPRSGDLSVYWYQQSLDQGLQFLIQYYNGEERAKGNILERFSAQQFPDLHSELNLSSLELGDSALYFCASSVSGTSVNEQFFGPGTRLTVL.

The rearrangement joins TRBV5-6 to TRBJ2-3; 11 positions match TRBD2. V gave up 5 bases and J gave up 3 bases; unmatched junction bases: 8. The germline V gene has CDR1 SGHDT and CDR2 YYEEEE. The length of the CDR3 is 16 residues. CDR3 protein: CASRLAGAGRTDTQYF. As DNA, the CDR3 is TGTGCCAGCAGACTAGCGGGGGCCGGGAGAACAGATACGCAGTATTTT. The full variable domain, with the rest looked up from reference TRBV5-6 and TRBJ2-3, is DAGVTQSPTHLIKTRGQQVTLRCSPKSGHDTVSWYQQALGQGPQFIFQYYEEEERQRGNFPDRFSGHQFPNYSSELNVNALLLGDSALYLCASRLAGAGRTDTQYFGPGTRLTVL.

This clone was detected once. This chain links TRBV9 with TRBJ1-1, with a tentative D call TRBD1 (6 bases). The germline V gene encodes CDR1 SGDLS and CDR2 YYNGEE. The CDR3 consists of 13 residues. The germline V and J ends were trimmed by 4 bases and 1 base, with 8 bases remaining between them. The CDR3 DNA sequence: TGTGCCAGCAGCTTGGACAGGAACACTGAAGCTTTCTTT. This sequence encodes CASSLDRNTEAFF.